This T cell receptor (beta chain) was identified in a study of Ad26.COV2.S vaccination and SARS-CoV-2 variants. As for the study in general: Donor got 5x10^10 or 1x10^11 viral particles of Ad26.COV2.S.

Study results and limitations: Marked by substantial breadth, spike-specific CD8+ and CD4+ T cell responses were reportedly seen after vaccination. The study found similar non-spike TCR breadth in vaccine and placebo recipients. In TCR breadth and depth analyses, total T cell responses may have been underestimated.

TCRdb's copy holds only in-frame clones and misses some; the assay was immunoSEQ multiplex PCR. The profile covers 300,000 to 400,000 clones, with approximately 85% appearing a single time and around 3% taken by the ten largest. Treatment defined: 15 to 20 received Ad26.COV2.S at low or high dose, single or two shots; 5 received placebo; per-sample allocation not given. The samples were gathered on day 63 after the first injection of vaccine or placebo. Germline lookup yields CDR1 SGHRS and CDR2 YFSETQ. Trimming at V came to 5 bases and at J to 1 base, leaving 7 bases not matched to a gene. This CDR3 is 15 amino acids long. This clone has only one observation. The antigen is not known.

Source: peripheral blood, taken in a trial of Ad26.COV2.S vaccine versus placebo. The TCR sequence derives from a person aged 18-65 years who received the Ad26.COV2.S COVID-19 vaccine or a placebo. The chain links TRBV5-1 to TRBJ2-7, with 9 bases matching TRBD1. The CDR3 is CASSITGGRSYEQYF. CDR3 coding DNA: TGCGCCAGCAGTATAACAGGGGGCCGGTCCTACGAGCAGTACTTC.